Following are 2 T cell receptor beta chains from one sample sequenced in a study of CD8 T cells in Susac syndrome. Reverse transcription used roughly 0.45 to 1 ug RNA and random hexamers. From the immunoSEQ multiplex PCR reads, TCRdb called clonotypes with MiXCR, one entry per CDR3 protein. The table shows around 130,000 distinct CDR3 sequences, with roughly 94% occurring only once. Sequences were obtained from CD8+ T cells from PBMCs. The receptors stem from a human donor with Susac syndrome.

The chain carries TRBV9 and TRBJ2-7; a possible D gene is TRBD1 (6 bases). The V end lost 5 bases, the J end lost 1 base, and 10 bases lay between the germline ends. Germline values: CDR1 SGDLS, CDR2 YYNGEE. This CDR3 has 13 residues. Here the CDR3 DNA reads TGTGCCAGCAGTGAAGGGGGTTCCTACGAGCAGTACTTC. It is translated as CASSEGGSYEQYF.

This chain uses TRBV11-3 with TRBJ1-2; maybe TRBD1 (6 bases). Germline V gene data show CDR1 as SGHNT and CDR2 as YENEEA. The CDR3 is 18 amino acids. The V end was cut by 4 bases, the J end by 0 bases, with 21 bases between. This CDR3 is CASSSRGANQGSNYGYTF. The CDR3, as DNA: TGTGCCAGCAGCTCCCGCGGGGCGAACCAGGGGTCTAACTATGGCTACACCTTC.